This paragraph reports one TCR beta chain. Its antigen is unidentified. This specimen belongs to a study of T-cell memory formation after mild COVID-19. Broader study findings: Later expanders leaned toward CD4+, whereas clones contracting from day 15 to 85 were balanced CD4/CD8. Unconfirmed was the SARS-CoV-2 specificity of second-wave clones that peaked on day 37.

Trimming removed 11 bases from V and 10 bases from J, with 14 bases in between. The CDR3 totals 11 residues. Germline V gene lookup returns CDR1 MNHEY and CDR2 SVGAGI. It was 5'RACE with constant-segment primers that produced the TCR alpha and TCR beta cDNA libraries, which carried sample barcodes and UMIs. TCRdb reanalysed the 5' RACE reads using MiXCR and keeps one entry per CDR3 protein. The sample has around 410,000 distinct CDR3 sequences, 20% to 30% seen once. The sample comprised PBMCs or a T cell subset sorted from them (not recorded which). The TCR was taken from an adult woman who had mild COVID-19 (a few samples of this study predate the infection). Cell type and time point are not known. V is TRBV6-5 and J is TRBJ1-4; D unclear. CDR3 in DNA: TGTGCCTCCGGAGGACGCGGAAAACTGTTTTTT. It specifies CASGGRGKLFF.